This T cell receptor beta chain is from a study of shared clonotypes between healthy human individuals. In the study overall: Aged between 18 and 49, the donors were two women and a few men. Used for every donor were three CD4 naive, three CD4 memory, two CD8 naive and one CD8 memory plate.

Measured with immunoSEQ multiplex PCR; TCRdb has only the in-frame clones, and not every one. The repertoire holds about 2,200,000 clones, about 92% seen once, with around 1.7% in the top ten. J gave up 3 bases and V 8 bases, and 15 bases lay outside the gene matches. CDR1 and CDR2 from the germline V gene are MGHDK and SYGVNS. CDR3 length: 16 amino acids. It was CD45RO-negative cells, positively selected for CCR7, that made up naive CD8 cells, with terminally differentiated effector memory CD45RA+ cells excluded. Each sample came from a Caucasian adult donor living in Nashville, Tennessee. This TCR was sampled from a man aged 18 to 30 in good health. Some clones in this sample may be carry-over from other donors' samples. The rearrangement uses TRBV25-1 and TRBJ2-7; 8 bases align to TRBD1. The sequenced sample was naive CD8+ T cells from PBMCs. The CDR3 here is CASLGQGRWSGYEQYF. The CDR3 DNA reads TGTGCCAGCCTCGGACAGGGAAGGTGGTCGGGCTACGAGCAGTACTTC.